The entry below describes one T cell receptor (beta chain). The data originate from a study of blood T cell repertoires in COVID-19. Source study methods: From reference gene primer amplification, estimates of nucleated cell counts were derived. Sequencing used immunoSEQ multiplex PCR; TCRdb keeps in-frame clones, though not all of them. D and trimming come from the DNA, and the V and J calls and clone size come from that table. The data show under 250,000 clones, with 83% seen just once and approximately 3.8% held by the top ten. Each participant's cohort was designated according to participant-reported clinical history. All exposed participants met a person with COVID-19 within 2 weeks before entering the study. This CDR3 spans 14 amino acids. CDR1 and CDR2 from the germline V gene are LGHDT and YNNKEL (reference sequence). Trimming pared 4 bases from V and 4 bases from J, leaving 14 bases between.

The chain is built from TRBV3-1 (or the pseudogene TRBV3-2) and TRBJ2-7; TRBD1 is a possible D gene (6 bases). Sample: PBMCs or T cells enriched from blood (not recorded which). The clonotype originates from a woman between 40 and 55 years old who had been exposed to COVID-19. The CDR3 DNA is TGTGCCAGCAGCCCGAGGACAGTATCATACGAGCAGTACTTC. Its translation: CASSPRTVSYEQYF.